The 2 T cell receptor beta chains presented below share a single source sample, sequenced in a study of shared clonotypes between healthy human individuals. The data were produced by immunoSEQ multiplex PCR, yet TCRdb's version contains in-frame clones alone and is incomplete. This sample carries under 600,000 clones, over 60% of them seen once, and the ten largest clones take under 15%. The specimen sequenced was PBMCs. Receptors were obtained from a middle-aged woman in good health. Some clones in this sample may be carry-over from other donors' samples.

The chain joins TRBV25-1 to TRBJ2-3; 15 nucleotides match TRBD2. This CDR3 is built from 16 residues. Per the germline V gene, CDR1 is MGHDK and CDR2 is SYGVNS. V trimming: 5 bases; J trimming: 4 bases; junction bases outside the gene matches: 4. CDR3 DNA: TGTGCCAGCAGTACGGGGACTAGCGGGAGGTCAGATACGCAGTATTTT. Translated: CASSTGTSGRSDTQYF.

This clone was seen once. The sample contains more than one DNA sequence encoding this CDR3. This chain uses TRBV7-2 with TRBJ2-1; either TRBD1 or TRBD2 may fit D (5 bases each). Germline CDR1 and CDR2: SGHTA and FQGNSA. V was pared by 1 base and J by 3 bases, with 13 bases between. The CDR3 is 16 residues long. Here the CDR3 reads CASSLGGTGNYNEQFF. In nucleotides, the CDR3 is TGTGCCAGCAGCTTAGGGGGGACGGGGAACTACAATGAGCAGTTCTTC.